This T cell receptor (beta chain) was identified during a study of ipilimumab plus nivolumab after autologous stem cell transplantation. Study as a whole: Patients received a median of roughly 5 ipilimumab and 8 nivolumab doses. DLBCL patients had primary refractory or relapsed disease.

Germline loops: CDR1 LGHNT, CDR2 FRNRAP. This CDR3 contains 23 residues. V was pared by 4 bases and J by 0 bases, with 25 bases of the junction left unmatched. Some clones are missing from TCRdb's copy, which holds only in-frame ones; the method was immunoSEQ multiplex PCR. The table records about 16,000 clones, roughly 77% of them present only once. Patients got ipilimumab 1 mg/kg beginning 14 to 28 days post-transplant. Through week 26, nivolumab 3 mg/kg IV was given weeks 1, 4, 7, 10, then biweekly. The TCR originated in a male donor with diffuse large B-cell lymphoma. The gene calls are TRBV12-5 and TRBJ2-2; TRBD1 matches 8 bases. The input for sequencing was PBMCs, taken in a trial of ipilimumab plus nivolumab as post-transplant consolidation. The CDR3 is CASGSATPLWAPEDRANTGELFF. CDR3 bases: TGTGCTAGTGGTTCCGCAACCCCCCTTTGGGCCCCAGAGGACAGGGCGAACACCGGGGAGCTGTTTTTT.